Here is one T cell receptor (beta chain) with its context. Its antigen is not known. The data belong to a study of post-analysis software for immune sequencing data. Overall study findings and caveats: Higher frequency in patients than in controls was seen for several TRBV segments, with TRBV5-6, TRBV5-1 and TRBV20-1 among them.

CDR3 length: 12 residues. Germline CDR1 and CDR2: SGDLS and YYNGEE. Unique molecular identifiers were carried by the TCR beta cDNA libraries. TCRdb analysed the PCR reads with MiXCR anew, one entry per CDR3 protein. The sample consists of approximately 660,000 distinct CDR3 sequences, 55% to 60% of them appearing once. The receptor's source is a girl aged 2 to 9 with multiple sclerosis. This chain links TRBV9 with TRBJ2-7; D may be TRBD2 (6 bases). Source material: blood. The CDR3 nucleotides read TGTGAGATGGGGGGACCGACCTACGAGCAGTACTTC. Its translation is CEMGGPTYEQYF. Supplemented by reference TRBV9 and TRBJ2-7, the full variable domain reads DSGVTQTPKHLITATGQRVTLRCSPRSGDLSVYWYQQSLDQGLQFLIQYYNGEERAKGNILERFSAQQFPDLHSELNLSSLELGDSALYFCEMGGPTYEQYFGPGTRLTVT.